This T cell receptor beta chain was profiled in a study of T cells in Graves' hyperthyroidism and ophthalmopathy. Study-wide results and limits: Onset of ophthalmopathy came a median roughly 6.5 months after the model predicted it. Researchers found most expanded thyroid clonotypes above 0.001 in blood as well.

This clonotype was counted many times. The antigen remains undetermined. The study defined stable Graves' hyperthyroidism as no ophthalmopathy progression within 18 months. Diagnosis rested on symptoms, serum thyroxine and TRAb, thyroid ultrasound, and orbital computed tomography. Template material for amplifying TCR beta CDR3 regions consisted of RNA transcripts. The HTBI primer set drove a first-round RT-PCR of the TCR CDR3. TCRdb re-analysed the multiplex PCR reads in MiXCR, keeping a single row per CDR3 protein. In the table there are roughly 170,000 distinct CDR3 sequences, approximately 15% of which are singletons. The sample consisted of blood. This clonotype was sampled from a woman between 50 and 59 years old with Graves' hyperthyroidism.

CDR3 residues: CASSSGAANYGYTF. CDR3 nucleotide sequence: TGCGCCAGCAGCTCCGGAGCAGCTAACTATGGCTACACCTTC. This chain uses TRBV5-1 with TRBJ1-2, with D uncertain. Germline loops: CDR1 SGHRS, CDR2 YFSETQ. Trimming removed 3 bases from V and 0 bases from J, with 9 bases in between. CDR3 length equals 14 residues.